These 27 T cell receptor beta chains share one sample of origin, sequenced in a study of T cell changes during pregnancy in multiple sclerosis. The repertoire was sequenced with immunoSEQ multiplex PCR; TCRdb's copy has only in-frame clones and lacks some. The top ten hold roughly 0.67% of the sample, which has approximately 41,000 clones, roughly 90% seen once. The sample in question was CD4+ T cells from peripheral blood mononuclear cells, obtained in the first trimester of pregnancy. These receptors came from a female donor with multiple sclerosis, enrolled in a pregnancy study.

V usage is TRBV6-5 and J usage is TRBJ1-2; D might be TRBD1 (5 bases). This CDR3 has 13 residues. The V gene's germline CDR1 is MNHEY and CDR2 SVGAGI. Deletions cut 2 bases from V and 4 bases from J, with 8 bases between. This CDR3 is CASSYGGSYGYTF. In DNA form, the CDR3 reads TGTGCCAGCAGTTACGGGGGGAGCTATGGCTACACCTTC.

This clone is a singleton in its sample. CDR3 bases: TGTGCCAGCACCTACCCTCGGGGGTCATCAGCCAAAAACATTCAGTACTTC. The encoded protein is CASTYPRGSSAKNIQYF. This chain links TRBV2 with TRBJ2-4, with a weak D call TRBD2 (6 bases). Trimming stripped 7 bases from V and 0 bases from J, with 19 bases between. The CDR3 contains 17 residues. CDR1 SNHLY and CDR2 FYNNEI come from the germline V gene. Based on the CDR3 plus reference TRBV2 and TRBJ2-4, the full variable domain is EPEVTQTPSHQVTQMGQEVILRCVPISNHLYFYWYRQILGQKVEFLVSFYNNEISEKSEIFDDQFSVERPDGSNFTLKIRSTKLEDSAMYFCASTYPRGSSAKNIQYFGAGTRLSVL.

The count of this clone is one. CDR3 region: CASGRAPISYNEQFF. The CDR3 DNA reads as TGTGCCAGCGGAAGAGCGCCTATCTCCTACAATGAGCAGTTCTTC. The chain carries TRBV6-5 and TRBJ2-1, with D unclear. CDR3 size: 15 residues. V was clipped by 8 bases and J by 0 bases, with 14 bases between them. Looked up from germline, CDR1 is MNHEY and CDR2 is SVGAGI.

The chain is built from TRBV6-5 and TRBJ2-1; 7 nucleotides match TRBD1. V was pared by 5 bases and J by 12 bases, with 4 bases of the junction left unmatched. This CDR3 is built from 11 residues. CDR1 is MNHEY, CDR2 SVGAGI, per germline. The CDR3: CASSNRQGQFF. The CDR3, as DNA: TGTGCCAGCAGTAATCGACAGGGGCAGTTCTTC.

The chain links TRBV28 to TRBJ2-7; TRBD1 matches at 8 bases. Germline V lookup: CDR1 MDHEN, CDR2 SYDVKM. Germline trimming cut 5 bases from V and 2 bases from J; bases unmatched to any gene: 5. This CDR3 has 14 residues. The chain's CDR3 is CASSDSDRAYEQYF. CDR3 coding DNA: TGTGCCAGCAGTGACTCGGACAGGGCCTACGAGCAGTACTTC.

This chain uses TRBV28 with TRBJ2-7, with 9 bases matching TRBD1. CDR3 length: 14 amino acids. Germline CDR1 and CDR2: MDHEN and SYDVKM. Trimming took 6 bases from V and 6 from J; bases not matched to a gene: 9. CDR3 DNA: TGTGCCAGCAGCTCACCGGGACAGGGTTTCGAGCAGTACTTC. Its protein is CASSSPGQGFEQYF.

The chain employs TRBV2 and TRBJ2-1; perhaps TRBD2 as D (5 bases). CDR3 length: 11 residues. The V gene lost 1 base and the J gene lost 12 bases, with 7 bases spanning the gap. CDR1 and CDR2 from the germline V gene are SNHLY and FYNNEI. This CDR3 reads CASSEVGVQFF. CDR3 nucleotides: TGTGCCAGCAGTGAAGTGGGAGTGCAGTTCTTC.

The gene calls are TRBV4-2 and TRBJ1-2, with TRBD1 matching 7 bases. CDR3 length: 16 amino acids. The germline V gene encodes CDR1 LGHNA and CDR2 YNFKEQ. Trimming at V came to 2 bases and at J to 6 bases, leaving 12 bases not matched to a gene. The CDR3 coding sequence is TGTGCCAGCAGCCAACCTCCCCGTCCAGGGGGGAATGGCTACACCTTC. As protein: CASSQPPRPGGNGYTF.

The V call is TRBV5-3, the J call TRBJ1-4; 7 bases match TRBD1. TRBV5-3 is known as an ORF, though its function is uncertain. With 1 base clipped from V and 8 bases from J, the junction kept 8 bases outside the gene matches. This CDR3 comprises 15 residues. Here the CDR3 DNA reads TGTGCCAGAAGCTTGATAAGGGGGCAATACGAAAAACTGTTTTTT. Protein sequence: CARSLIRGQYEKLFF.

This chain links TRBV5-4 with TRBJ2-1; D unclear. The CDR3 consists of 15 residues. CDR1 and CDR2 from the germline V gene are SGHNT and YYREEE (reference sequence). Between the trimmed V and J ends, which lost 1 base and 6 bases, there was a span of 14 bases. CDR3 DNA: TGTGCCAGCAGCTTGCTTAGCTTAGCATCCAATGAGCAGTTCTTC. Its protein product is CASSLLSLASNEQFF. Using reference TRBV5-4 and TRBJ2-1 for the parts outside the CDR3, the full variable domain is ETGVTQSPTHLIKTRGQQVTLRCSSQSGHNTVSWYQQALGQGPQFIFQYYREEENGRGNFPPRFSGLQFPNYSSELNVNALELDDSALYLCASSLLSLASNEQFFGPGTRLTVL.

The V gene is TRBV27, the J gene TRBJ1-1; 8 bases align to TRBD1. V shed 6 bases, J shed 8 bases, and the junction held 5 bases outside the gene matches. The germline CDR1 and CDR2 sequences are MNHEY and SMNVEV (reference sequence). The CDR3 covers 12 residues. In DNA form, the CDR3 reads TGTGCCAGCAGGCGGACAGGGCGGGAAGCTTTCTTT. Translation gives CASRRTGREAFF.

This chain connects TRBV9 to TRBJ2-3, with D unresolved. The CDR3 length is 12 residues. V lost 0 bases and J 6 bases, leaving 5 bases between the germline ends. Germline V gene sequence: CDR1 SGDLS, CDR2 YYNGEE. The CDR3 DNA follows: TGTGCCAGCAGCGTAGTGCGGGATACGCAGTATTTT. It codes for CASSVVRDTQYF.

The J gene is TRBJ2-3, the V gene TRBV2, with a weak D call TRBD2 (5 bases). V dropped 6 bases and J dropped 1 base, with 14 bases sitting between them. This CDR3 is 15 amino acids long. From germline, CDR1 is SNHLY and CDR2 FYNNEI. This CDR3 reads CASREVAVGTDTQYF. CDR3 nucleotide sequence: TGTGCCAGCAGGGAGGTAGCCGTTGGCACAGATACGCAGTATTTT. Full variable domain (remainder filled in from reference TRBV2 and TRBJ2-3): EPEVTQTPSHQVTQMGQEVILRCVPISNHLYFYWYRQILGQKVEFLVSFYNNEISEKSEIFDDQFSVERPDGSNFTLKIRSTKLEDSAMYFCASREVAVGTDTQYFGPGTRLTVL.

The CDR3 region has the DNA TGTGCCAGCAGTTTACTCGGCCGGGGCACTGAAGCTTTCTTT. Protein product: CASSLLGRGTEAFF. This chain links TRBV28 with TRBJ1-1; no firm D call. Germline lookup yields CDR1 MDHEN and CDR2 SYDVKM. The V end was cut by 2 bases, the J end by 4 bases, with 11 bases between. The CDR3 is 14 residues long.

The genes are TRBV19 and TRBJ2-1; D may be TRBD1 (5 bases). V was clipped by 10 bases and J by 9 bases, with 10 bases between them. The CDR3 length is 10 residues. Germline-derived CDR1 and CDR2 are LNHDA and SQIVND (reference sequence). The CDR3 sequence is CATGQSEQFF. The CDR3 DNA reads TGTGCCACCGGACAAAGTGAGCAGTTCTTC.

J is TRBJ2-1 and V is TRBV10-1; 10 bases agree with TRBD2. Germline lookup yields CDR1 WNHNN and CDR2 SYGVQD (reference sequence). The CDR3 is 12 residues long. J gave up 7 bases and V 9 bases, and 3 bases lay outside the gene matches. The CDR3 reads CARWTSGNEQFF. The CDR3 DNA reads as TGCGCCAGATGGACTAGCGGTAATGAGCAGTTCTTC.

V gene TRBV27 combines with J gene TRBJ2-7; TRBD1 is a possible D gene (7 bases). V was trimmed by 4 bases and J by 2 bases, leaving 24 bases between them. The CDR3 covers 18 residues. CDR1 is MNHEY and CDR2 is SMNVEV in the germline V gene (reference sequence). Here the CDR3 DNA reads TGTGCCAGCAGTTCAGGGGGGTGGACAGCAAAAAATCCCTACGAGCAGTACTTC. This sequence encodes CASSSGGWTAKNPYEQYF.

The CDR3 DNA reads as TGTGCCAGCAGCCTGGGGAGGACAGGGGTTACTGAGCAGTTCTTC. It translates to CASSLGRTGVTEQFF. The chain has TRBV11-3 and TRBJ2-1, with 9 bases that match TRBD1. CDR1 is SGHNT and CDR2 is YENEEA in the germline V gene. Trimming took 5 bases from V and 9 from J; bases not matched to a gene: 11. The CDR3 runs 15 residues. The entire variable domain, with the rest obtained from reference TRBV11-3 and TRBJ2-1, is as follows: EAGVVQSPRYKIIEKKQPVAFWCNPISGHNTLYWYLQNLGQGPELLIRYENEEAVDDSQLPKDRFSAERLKGVDSTLKIQPAELGDSAVYLCASSLGRTGVTEQFFGPGTRLTVL.

The chain uses TRBV21-1 and TRBJ2-5; TRBD1, the table's D call, lacks a check against the DNA. TRBV21-1 has pseudogene status. The CDR3 spans 14 residues. The DNA of the CDR3 is TGTGCCAGCCGGTGCCGGGACAGAGAAGAGACCCAGTACTTC. The encoded protein is CASRCRDREETQYF.

The genes are TRBV5-4 and TRBJ1-1; a possible D gene is TRBD1 (5 bases). The V end was cut by 0 bases, the J end by 7 bases, with 10 bases between. In germline, CDR1 is SGHNT, CDR2 YYREEE (reference sequence). The CDR3 sequence is 13 residues long. CDR3 nucleotide sequence: TGTGCCAGCAGCTTGGAGACAGTCCATGAAGCTTTCTTT. Amino acid sequence: CASSLETVHEAFF.

The chain employs TRBV7-9 and TRBJ1-3; 9 bases agree with TRBD1. The CDR3 loop spans 17 amino acids. Germline CDR1 and CDR2: SEHNR and FQNEAQ (reference sequence). The trim removed 5 bases at V and 2 bases at J, leaving 10 bases unmatched. The CDR3 DNA reads as TGTGCCAGCAGCATCTTTGCGGGGACAGGGACTGGAAACACCATATATTTT. Amino acid sequence: CASSIFAGTGTGNTIYF.

This clone appeared a single time. The chain uses TRBV30 and TRBJ2-3, with D possibly matching TRBD2 (6 bases). V dropped 2 bases and J dropped 1 base, with 16 bases sitting between them. CDR1 is GTSNPN and CDR2 is SVGIG in the germline V gene (reference sequence). CDR3 size: 16 residues. The CDR3 region is CAWSSPWRAGTDTQYF. The CDR3 DNA follows: TGTGCCTGGAGTTCGCCGTGGAGGGCCGGCACAGATACGCAGTATTTT.

The V and J genes are TRBV27 and TRBJ2-1; tentatively, D is TRBD1 (5 bases). The ends were cut back, 5 bases at V and 0 bases at J, with 14 bases in the middle. Germline V gene lookup returns CDR1 MNHEY and CDR2 SMNVEV (reference sequence). The CDR3 is 16 residues long. CDR3 amino acids: CASSPTAPPSYNEQFF. The CDR3, as DNA: TGTGCCAGCAGTCCGACAGCACCTCCCTCCTACAATGAGCAGTTCTTC.

The chain has TRBV28 and TRBJ1-1, with 7 bases that match TRBD1. The ends lost 6 bases at V and 10 bases at J; junction bases unmatched: 8. The CDR3 contains 12 residues. In germline, CDR1 is MDHEN, CDR2 SYDVKM. CDR3 sequence reads: CASRGQLLTAFF. The CDR3 region has the DNA TGTGCCAGCAGGGGACAGTTACTGACAGCTTTCTTT.

This clone was recorded a few times. The CDR3 spells CAISPTESGGAV. DNA for the CDR3: TGTGCCATCAGCCCCACCGAGAGTGGGGGGGCGGTA. The chain links TRBV10-3 to TRBJ2-7; D possibly corresponds to TRBD2 (7 bases). Germline CDR1 and CDR2: ENHRY and SYGVKD. This CDR3 is 12 amino acids long.

This chain uses TRBV28 with TRBJ1-6; 7 nucleotides line up with TRBD1. Germline CDR1 MDHEN, CDR2 SYDVKM. The CDR3 runs to 14 residues. V lost 5 bases to trimming and J lost 7 bases; unmatched junction nucleotides: 5. The CDR3 DNA reads TGTGCCAGCAGTAAACAGGGGTGGAATTCACCCCTCCACTTT. Protein: CASSKQGWNSPLHF.

The chain is built from TRBV4-2 and TRBJ2-5; 9 bases align to TRBD1. Unmatched junction bases numbered 15, after V lost 2 bases and J lost 11 bases. The CDR3 consists of 16 residues. The germline V gene has CDR1 LGHNA and CDR2 YNFKEQ. The CDR3 nucleotides are TGTGCCAGCAGCCAACGCACCGGGACAGGGATATGGGAGCAGTACTTC. Its protein product is CASSQRTGTGIWEQYF.